This passage covers 6 T cell receptor beta chains from one sample sequenced in a study of control samples from healthy donors and cancer patients. The assay was immunoSEQ multiplex PCR, and TCRdb's table has in-frame clones only and misses some. Found here are some 250,000 clones, 82% of them singletons; the top ten hold roughly 13%. Specimen: PBMCs. Receptors originate from a woman aged 55 to 70 with lung cancer.

This clone was picked up a small number of times. V and J are TRBV18 and TRBJ2-5; unclear D gene. The germline CDR1 and CDR2 sequences are KGHSH and LQKENI. V was clipped by 6 bases and J by 4 bases, with 18 bases between them. The CDR3 totals 15 residues. Written as DNA, the CDR3 is TGTGCCAGCTCCTGGACCCGGCCCGGAGTAGAGACCCAGTACTTC. It yields the protein CASSWTRPGVETQYF.

This clone was detected only a few times. V usage is TRBV19 and J usage is TRBJ1-5; D is possibly TRBD1 (5 bases). Germline V gene data show CDR1 as LNHDA and CDR2 as SQIVND (reference sequence). The ends were cut back, 11 bases at V and 4 bases at J, with 15 bases in the middle. The CDR3 is 13 amino acids. CDR3 residues: CAGGRTGNQPQHF. Here the CDR3 DNA reads TGTGCCGGGGGGAGGACGGGGAATCAGCCCCAGCATTTT.

The chain carries TRBV28 and TRBJ1-4, with 11 bases identical to TRBD1. Germline loops: CDR1 MDHEN, CDR2 SYDVKM. After removal of 5 bases from V and 8 bases from J, the junction contained 7 bases not matched to a gene. There are 15 residues in the CDR3. In DNA form, the CDR3 reads TGTGCCAGCAGTCCCCTGGGACAGGGGGGGGAAAAACTGTTTTTT. It translates to CASSPLGQGGEKLFF. The full variable domain, completed using reference TRBV28 and TRBJ1-4, is DVKVTQSSRYLVKRTGEKVFLECVQDMDHENMFWYRQDPGLGLRLIYFSYDVKMKEKGDIPEGYSVSREKKERFSLILESASTNQTSMYLCASSPLGQGGEKLFFGSGTQLSVL.

About this clone itself: Other nucleotide sequences in the sample specify the same CDR3. This chain connects TRBV5-1 to TRBJ1-1; 8 bases match TRBD1. J lost 5 bases, V lost 3 bases, and 9 bases had no gene match. The V gene's germline CDR1 is SGHRS and CDR2 YFSETQ. This CDR3 region has 15 residues. CDR3 nucleotides: TGCGCCAGCAGCTGGGAGACAGGGGTAGGGACTGAAGCTTTCTTT. Its translation: CASSWETGVGTEAFF.

This clone has at least ten counts. The V and J genes are TRBV29-1 and TRBJ2-7; no firm D call. V lost 5 bases and J lost 7, with 18 bases in between. The CDR3 runs to 13 residues. In germline, CDR1 is SQVTM, CDR2 ANQGSEA. This CDR3 is CSVSQQSIGEQYF. The CDR3 DNA sequence: TGCAGCGTTTCCCAACAGAGTATCGGGGAGCAGTACTTC.

The rearrangement joins TRBV12-3 or TRBV12-4 to TRBJ2-1; D is unresolved. The CDR3 sequence is 12 residues long. V lost 3 bases to trimming and J lost 7 bases, with 7 bases between them. The CDR3 coding sequence is TGTGCCAGCAGTTTGTTGTCAAATGAGCAGTTCTTC. Its protein is CASSLLSNEQFF.